The sequence of this T cell receptor (beta chain) was determined in a study of blood T cells in healthy people across ages. The CDR3 contains 14 residues. CDR1 and CDR2 from the germline V gene are SGHAT and FQNNGV. Combining a sample-barcoded 5' primer with a J-beta primer mix, a second PCR ran for roughly 7 to 12 cycles. TCRdb re-derived calls from the 5' RACE reads in MiXCR, one entry per CDR3 protein. The sample holds around 1,000,000 distinct CDR3 sequences; under 30% are singletons and the top ten take approximately 0.7%. The draw of peripheral blood yielded roughly 10 milliliters from each donor. Isolation per sample recovered at least 7 million PBMCs. The same data also went into a second study, on T cells of mothers and their children.

V usage is TRBV11-2 and J usage is TRBJ2-1; the match to TRBD2 covers 8 bases. Matching the DNA end better, TRBJ2-7 makes the J call doubtful. The sequenced sample was blood. The clonotype was recovered from a girl aged 2 to 10 in good health. The CDR3 DNA is TGTGCCAGCAGCCAAGCGGGGGTGGTCTACGAGCAGTACTTC. Encoded protein: CASSQAGVVYEQYF.